The rows below give T cell receptor beta chains drawn from one sample of a study of breast tumors, draining lymph nodes, adjacent tissues. TCRdb reprocessed the multiplex PCR reads via MiXCR and lists one record per CDR3 protein. The sample lists approximately 130,000 distinct CDR3 sequences, around 24% occurring once. The specimen was axillary lymph node tissue. These receptors were obtained from a female donor with breast cancer. Some clones in this sample may be carry-over from other donors' samples. Each CDR3 is given with its conserved first and last residue. A D gene is named only where the DNA matches it firmly. Clone size, where shown, is once, few, many, or a class for clones that have expanded.

D | size | J | V | DNA | CDR3
. | many | TRBJ1-6 | TRBV28 | TGTGCCAGCAGTTTTAAGGCAGGGAGCTCCTATAATTCACCCCTCCACTTT | CASSFKAGSSYNSPLHF
. | many | TRBJ2-7 | TRBV19 | TGTGCCAGTAGTGCCAGGGTCGCCTACGAGCAGTACTTC | CASSARVAYEQYF
. | many | TRBJ2-1 | TRBV6-2/TRBV6-3 | TGTGCCAGCAGTTACAAGGGGAGCTCCTACAATGAGCAGTTCTTC | CASSYKGSSYNEQFF
. | few | TRBJ2-1 | TRBV6-1 | TGTGCCAGCAGTGAATTTCGTCTAGCGAGTAATGAGCAGTTCTTC | CASSEFRLASNEQFF
TRBD1 | many | TRBJ2-3 | TRBV10-3 | TGTGCCACCGGGACAGGGGGGAACACAGATACGCAGTATTTT | CATGTGGNTDTQYF
TRBD2 | many | TRBJ2-2 | TRBV25-1 | TGTGCCAGCCCTCCTGGGACTAGCGGCCGAACAGCGAACACCGGGGAGCTGTTTTTT | CASPPGTSGRTANTGELFF
. | many | TRBJ2-3 | TRBV12-3/TRBV12-4 | TGTGCCAGCAGCCCCACGGGACGGGGGACAGATACGCAGTATTTT | CASSPTGRGTDTQYF
. | . | TRBJ2-7 | TRBV6-2/TRBV6-3 | TGTGCCAGCAGCCTGCAGGAACCCTACGAGCAGTACTTC | CASSLQEPYEQYF
. | many | TRBJ2-5 | TRBV20-1 | TGCAGTGGTCTAGTTGGGGAGACCCAGTACTTC | CSGLVGETQYF
TRBD1 | many | TRBJ2-1 | TRBV5-4 | TGTGCCAGCAGCTTGGGACCAGGGGGTCACCATGAGCAGTTCTTC | CASSLGPGGHHEQFF
. | many | TRBJ2-3 | TRBV4-1 | TGCGCCAGCAGCCAAGATTCGTCTGGGGGAGATACGCAGTATTTT | CASSQDSSGGDTQYF
. | many | TRBJ2-2 | TRBV4-2 | TGTGCCAGCAGCCAAGATAAGAACACCGGGGAGCTGTTTTTT | CASSQDKNTGELFF
. | . | TRBJ2-1 | TRBV12-5 | TGTGCTAGTGGTTTGGACGGGCAGCCCAACAATGAGCAGTTCTTC | CASGLDGQPNNEQFF
TRBD2 | few | TRBJ2-7 | TRBV10-3 | TGTGCCACCGGGGCGGGGGGGGGGGCCTACGAGCAGTACTTC | CATGAGGGAYEQYF
TRBD2 | many | TRBJ2-7 | TRBV2 | TGTGCCAGCAGGTCAGCGGGAGCTGTGGACGAGCAGTACTTC | CASRSAGAVDEQYF
. | many | TRBJ1-5 | TRBV7-9 | TGTGCCAGCAGCTTTGGAAATAGCAATCAGCCCCAGCATTTT | CASSFGNSNQPQHF
TRBD2 | many | TRBJ2-1 | TRBV7-2 | TGTGCCAGCAGCCGAACAAGCGGGGGCTCCTACAATGAGCAGTTCTTC | CASSRTSGGSYNEQFF
TRBD2 | many | TRBJ2-5 | TRBV20-1 | TGCAGTGCTAGAGAGCTAGCGGGAGTAGAGACCCAGTACTTC | CSARELAGVETQYF
TRBD2 | many | TRBJ2-1 | TRBV7-2 | TGTGCCAGCAGCCCCCTTCCTGGGACTAGCGGGAGAAAGGATGAGCAGTTCTTC | CASSPLPGTSGRKDEQFF
. | . | TRBJ2-6 | TRBV7-9 | TGTGCCAGCAGCCCCCAGGGGGCCAACGTCCTGACTTTC | CASSPQGANVLTF
TRBD1 | few | TRBJ2-1 | TRBV27 | TGTGCCAGCAGGGGACAGTACAATGAGCAGTTCTTC | CASRGQYNEQFF
. | many | TRBJ2-5 | TRBV9 | TGTGCCAGCAGCGTAGGTCTGCCTCAGGGAGGGGGCTTCCAAGAGACCCAGTACTTC | CASSVGLPQGGGFQETQYF
. | many | TRBJ2-3 | TRBV20-1 | TGCAGTGCTTTTTATAGCGGCCGCACAGATACGCAGTATTTT | CSAFYSGRTDTQYF
. | many | TRBJ1-6 | TRBV25-1 | TGTGCCAGCAGTGATGGCTCCTATAATTCACCCCTCCACTTT | CASSDGSYNSPLHF
TRBD2 | many | TRBJ2-1 | TRBV5-4 | TGTGCCAGCAGCCTGGGACTAGCGGGAGGGCGGAATTCCTACAATGAGCAGTTCTTC | CASSLGLAGGRNSYNEQFF
. | many | TRBJ2-1 | TRBV7-9 | TGTGCCAGCACCGGCGAGGGTCCCAATGAGCAGTTCTTC | CASTGEGPNEQFF
. | many | TRBJ1-5 | TRBV2 | TGTGCCAGCAGCGGGGAGGGACGGTATCAGCCCCAGCATTTT | CASSGEGRYQPQHF
TRBD1 | few | TRBJ2-7 | TRBV30 | TGTGCCTGGAAAACAGGGGTTCGGGACGAGCAGTACTTC | CAWKTGVRDEQYF
. | many | TRBJ1-4 | TRBV20-1 | TGCAGCGGGGGGGCAGGCCCGCCCAATAATGAAAAACTGTTTTTT | CSGGAGPPNNEKLFF
TRBD1 | few | TRBJ2-7 | TRBV18 | TGTGCCAGCTCACCACTAGGACAGGGGGAATTATTCGCCTACGAGCAGTACTTC | CASSPLGQGELFAYEQYF
TRBD2 | few | TRBJ2-5 | TRBV29-1 | TGCAGCGTTGCTGTGTTGGGACTAGGGGGGGGGGAGACCCAGTACTTC | CSVAVLGLGGGETQYF
. | many | TRBJ2-2 | TRBV7-9 | TGTGCCAGCAGCTTAGGCCTAGGGGGGACGAACACCGGGGAGCTGTTTTTT | CASSLGLGGTNTGELFF
TRBD2 | many | TRBJ2-7 | TRBV20-1 | TGCAGTGCTATTGGGCGGGAGTGGACCTACGAGCAGTACTTC | CSAIGREWTYEQYF
. | many | TRBJ1-2 | TRBV6-2/TRBV6-3 | TGTGCCAGCAGCCCAAGAGGCAGCTCTAACTATGGCTACACCTTC | CASSPRGSSNYGYTF
. | many | TRBJ2-6 | TRBV12-3/TRBV12-4 | TGTGCCAGCAGTCGAAGGGGTGTCTCTGGGGCCAACGTCCTGACTTTC | CASSRRGVSGANVLTF
. | many | TRBJ2-3 | TRBV20-1 | TGCAGTGCTAGTATCCCCGGGCAAGTAGATACGCAGTATTTT | CSASIPGQVDTQYF
TRBD1 | many | TRBJ2-5 | TRBV12-3/TRBV12-4 | TGTGCCAGCAGTGCACAGGGGGCCGAAGAGACCCAGTACTTC | CASSAQGAEETQYF
. | many | TRBJ2-6 | TRBV30 | TGTGCCTGGAGTGTAGGCCCCTCTGGGGCCAACGTCCTGACTTTC | CAWSVGPSGANVLTF
. | many | TRBJ2-3 | TRBV11-3 | TGTGCCAGCAGCCTCTTGGGGCAGGCTGGAGATACGCAGTATTTT | CASSLLGQAGDTQYF
. | many | TRBJ2-2 | TRBV5-8 | TGTGCCAGCAGCTTACAGACAGCGAACACCGGGGAGCTGTTTTTT | CASSLQTANTGELFF
TRBD2 | many | TRBJ2-1 | TRBV7-9 | TGTGCCAGCAGCTCGCCCGGGACTAGCGGGAGGTATGAGCAGTTCTTC | CASSSPGTSGRYEQFF
. | many | TRBJ2-5 | TRBV7-6 | TGTGCCAGCAGCTTAGGAGGAGGGGAGCGTGAGACCCAGTACTTC | CASSLGGGERETQYF